The present entry profiles one T cell receptor beta chain with its context. Its antigen is undetermined. The sample originates from a study of T-cell memory formation after mild COVID-19. Study-wide context: TCR clusters were mostly donor specific. Notes on the study in general: Pre-infection memory held some responding clones, suggesting pre-existing cross-reactive T cells responded. Day 37-peaking second-wave clones had unconfirmed SARS-CoV-2 specificity.

Germline loops: CDR1 SNHLY, CDR2 FYNNEI. The V end lost 5 bases, the J end lost 14 bases, and 16 bases lay between the germline ends. The CDR3 is 12 amino acids. TCRalpha and TCRbeta libraries used 5'RACE with constant-segment primers and UMIs. One entry per CDR3 protein, called by TCRdb with MiXCR from the 5' RACE reads. The data contain about 390,000 distinct CDR3 sequences, roughly 20% of them singletons. The sequenced sample consisted of PBMCs or a T cell subset sorted from them (not recorded which). The receptor was isolated from an adult woman who had mild COVID-19 (a few samples of this study predate the infection). Cell type and time point are not known. The V call is TRBV2, the J call TRBJ2-1, with a weak D call TRBD2 (5 bases). CDR3 DNA sequence: TGTGCCAGCAGTCCGTCCGGAGGAGTAGAGTTCTTC. Amino acids: CASSPSGGVEFF.